This T cell receptor (beta chain) emerged from a study of blood T cell repertoires in COVID-19. Study information: The analysed material was cDNA or gDNA that came from T cells, B-cell-depleted T cells, or PBMCs.

Per the authors' pipeline: Nucleated cell counts were estimated from reference gene primer amplification. The protocol was immunoSEQ multiplex PCR, while the TCRdb copy is restricted to in-frame clones and leaves out a portion. D and trimming come from the DNA, and the V and J calls and clone size come from that table. The data hold about 270,000 clones, with about nine tenths observed a single time. Each participant's cohort was designated according to participant-reported clinical history. In germline, CDR1 is MNHEY, CDR2 SVGAGI. The CDR3 length is 16 residues. The V segment lost 0 bases and the J segment 3 bases; nucleotides outside the gene matches: 7.

The rearrangement joins TRBV6-5 to TRBJ2-7; 8 nucleotides align to TRBD2. Sample: PBMCs or T cells enriched from blood (not recorded which). This receptor was taken from a woman aged 40 to 55 with acute COVID-19. CDR3 protein: CASSYSFKREIYEQYF. In nucleotides, the CDR3 is TGTGCCAGCAGTTACTCGTTTAAGCGGGAGATCTACGAGCAGTACTTC.